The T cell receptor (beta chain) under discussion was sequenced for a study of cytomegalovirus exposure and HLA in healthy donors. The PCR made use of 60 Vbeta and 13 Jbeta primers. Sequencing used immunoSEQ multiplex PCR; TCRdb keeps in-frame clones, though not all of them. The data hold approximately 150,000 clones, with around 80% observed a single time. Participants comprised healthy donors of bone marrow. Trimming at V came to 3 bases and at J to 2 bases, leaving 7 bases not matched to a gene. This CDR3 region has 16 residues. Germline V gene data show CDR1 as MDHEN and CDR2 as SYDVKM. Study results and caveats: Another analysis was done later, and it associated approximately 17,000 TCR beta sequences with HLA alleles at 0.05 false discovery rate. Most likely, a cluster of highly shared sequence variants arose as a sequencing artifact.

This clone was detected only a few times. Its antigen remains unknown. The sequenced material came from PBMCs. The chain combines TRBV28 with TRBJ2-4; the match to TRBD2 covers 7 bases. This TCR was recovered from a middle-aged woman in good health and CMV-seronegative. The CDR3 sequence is CASSFWGEGTKNIQYF. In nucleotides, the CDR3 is TGTGCCAGCAGTTTCTGGGGGGAGGGCACCAAAAACATTCAGTACTTC.